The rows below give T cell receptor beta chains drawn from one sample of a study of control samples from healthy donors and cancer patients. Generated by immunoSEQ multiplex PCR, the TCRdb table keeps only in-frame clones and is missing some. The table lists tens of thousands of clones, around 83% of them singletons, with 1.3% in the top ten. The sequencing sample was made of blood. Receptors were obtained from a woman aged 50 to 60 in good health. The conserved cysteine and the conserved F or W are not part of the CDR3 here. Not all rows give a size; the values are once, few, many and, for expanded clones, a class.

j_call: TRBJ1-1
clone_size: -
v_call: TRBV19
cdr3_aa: ASSRGELNTEAF

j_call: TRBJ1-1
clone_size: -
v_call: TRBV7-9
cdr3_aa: ASSLDRGARGAF

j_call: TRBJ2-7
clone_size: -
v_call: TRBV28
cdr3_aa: ASSGNRGGLDYEQY

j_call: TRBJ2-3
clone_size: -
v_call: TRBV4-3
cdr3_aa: ASSPGALAGGVTDTQY

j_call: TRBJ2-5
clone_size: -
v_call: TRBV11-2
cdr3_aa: ASSFFRSYRDAQETQY

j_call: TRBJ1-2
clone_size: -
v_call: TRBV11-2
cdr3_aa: ASSLNRGINYGYT

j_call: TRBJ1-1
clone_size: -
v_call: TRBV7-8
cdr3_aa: ASSFGQGEAF

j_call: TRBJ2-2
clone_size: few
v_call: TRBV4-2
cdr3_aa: ASSQAQGAIGELF

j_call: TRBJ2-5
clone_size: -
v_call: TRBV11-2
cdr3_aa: ASSPTPLAGGLETQY

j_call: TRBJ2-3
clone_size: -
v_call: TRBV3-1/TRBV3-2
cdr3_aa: VPKGRSTDTQY

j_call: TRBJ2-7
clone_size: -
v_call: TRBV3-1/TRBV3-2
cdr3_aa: ASSQGGGRGYEQY

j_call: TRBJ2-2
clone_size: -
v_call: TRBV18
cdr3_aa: ASSPYPMAGELF

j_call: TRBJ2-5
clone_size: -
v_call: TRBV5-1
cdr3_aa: ASSLAWVAGGQETQY

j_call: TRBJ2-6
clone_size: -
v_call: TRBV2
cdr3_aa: ASRRAVSGANVLT

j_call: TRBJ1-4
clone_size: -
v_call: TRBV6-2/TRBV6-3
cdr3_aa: ASSPSTARGEKLF

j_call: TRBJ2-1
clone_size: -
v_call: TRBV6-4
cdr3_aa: ASSPLAGVANEQF

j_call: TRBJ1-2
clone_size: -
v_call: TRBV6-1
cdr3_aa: ASSEGTGEAGYGYT

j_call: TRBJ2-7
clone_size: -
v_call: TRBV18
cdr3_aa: ASSPPGRSHEQY

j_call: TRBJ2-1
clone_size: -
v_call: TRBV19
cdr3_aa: ASSPDRRGAQF

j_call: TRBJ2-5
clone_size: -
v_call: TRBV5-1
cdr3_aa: ASSLDQREFWETQY

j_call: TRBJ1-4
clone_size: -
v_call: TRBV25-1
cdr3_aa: ASANYATNEKLF

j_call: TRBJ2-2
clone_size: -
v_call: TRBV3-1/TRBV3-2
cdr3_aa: ASSQGSGTSVSAGELF

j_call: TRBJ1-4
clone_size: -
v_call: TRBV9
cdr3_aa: ASSVEGTANEKLF

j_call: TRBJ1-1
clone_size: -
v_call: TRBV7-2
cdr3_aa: ASSLGQMNTEAF

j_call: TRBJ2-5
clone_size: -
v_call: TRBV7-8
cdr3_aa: ASSLAGGLAGAWFGIETQY

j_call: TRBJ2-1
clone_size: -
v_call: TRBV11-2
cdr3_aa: ASSLVGYSSYNEQF

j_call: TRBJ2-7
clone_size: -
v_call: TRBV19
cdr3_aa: ATRLTGSSLGEQY

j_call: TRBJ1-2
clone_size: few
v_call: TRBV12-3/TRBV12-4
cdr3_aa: ASRKQGSGGYT

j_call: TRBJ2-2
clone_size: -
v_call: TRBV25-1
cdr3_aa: ASSGIGKPGELF

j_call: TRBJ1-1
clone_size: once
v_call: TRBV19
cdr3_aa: ASRGKGMRNAF

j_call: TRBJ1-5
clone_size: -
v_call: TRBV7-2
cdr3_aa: ASSLEGGDHQPQH

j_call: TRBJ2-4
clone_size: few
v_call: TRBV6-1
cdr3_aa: ASSEGRDPIAKNIQY

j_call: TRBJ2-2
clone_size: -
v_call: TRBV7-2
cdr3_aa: ASSSLSGRRNTGELF

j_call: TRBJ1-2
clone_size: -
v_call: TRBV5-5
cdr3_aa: ASSLAAGQADYGYT

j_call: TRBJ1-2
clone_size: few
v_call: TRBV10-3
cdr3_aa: AISESGDYGYT

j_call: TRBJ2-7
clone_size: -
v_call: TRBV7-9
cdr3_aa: ASSLGGYSYEQY

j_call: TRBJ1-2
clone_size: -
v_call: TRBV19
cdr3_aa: ASSPLTGNYGYT

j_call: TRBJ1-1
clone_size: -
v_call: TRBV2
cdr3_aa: ASIPQTGGAREAF

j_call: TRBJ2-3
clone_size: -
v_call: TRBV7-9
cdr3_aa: ASSTSGGAGDTQY

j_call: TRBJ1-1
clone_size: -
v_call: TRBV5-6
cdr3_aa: ASSGQVENTEAF

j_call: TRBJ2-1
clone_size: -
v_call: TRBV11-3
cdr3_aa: ASSLALVGAYNEQF

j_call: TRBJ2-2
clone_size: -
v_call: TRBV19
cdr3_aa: ASSPRPRVDTGELF

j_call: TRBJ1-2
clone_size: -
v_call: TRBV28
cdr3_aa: ASSFHREGDYGYT

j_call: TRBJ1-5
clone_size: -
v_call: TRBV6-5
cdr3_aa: ASSYSRGGNQPQH

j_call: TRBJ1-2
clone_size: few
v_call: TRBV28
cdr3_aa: ASSLDRVYGYT

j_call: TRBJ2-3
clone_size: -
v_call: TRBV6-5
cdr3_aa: ASSTDTDTQY

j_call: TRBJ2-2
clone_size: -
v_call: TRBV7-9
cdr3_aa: ASSTGQVIANTGELF

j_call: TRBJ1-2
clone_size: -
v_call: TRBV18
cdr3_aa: ASSPAGGNYGYT

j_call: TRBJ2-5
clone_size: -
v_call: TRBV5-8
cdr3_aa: ASSSLHGYQETQY

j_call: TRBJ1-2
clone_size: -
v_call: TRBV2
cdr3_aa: ASSSVRTKVGYT

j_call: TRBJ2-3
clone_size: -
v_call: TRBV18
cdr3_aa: ASSPSRGTGSTDTQY

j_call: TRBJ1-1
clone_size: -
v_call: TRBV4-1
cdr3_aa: ASSRRQGPRGTEAF

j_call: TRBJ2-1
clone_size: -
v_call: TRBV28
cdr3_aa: ASSFLTGGDNEQF

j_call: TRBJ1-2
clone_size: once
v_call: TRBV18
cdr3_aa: ASSPYAGGPTQYGYT

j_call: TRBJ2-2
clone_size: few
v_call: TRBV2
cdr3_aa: ASSPRDRVLGELF

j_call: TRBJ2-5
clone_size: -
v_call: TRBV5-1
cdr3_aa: ASSLGGLAGGPTQETQY

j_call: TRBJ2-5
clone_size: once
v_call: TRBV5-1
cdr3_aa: ASSLESEPRETQY

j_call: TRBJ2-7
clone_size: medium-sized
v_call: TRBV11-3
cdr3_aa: ASSSTPTGYEQY

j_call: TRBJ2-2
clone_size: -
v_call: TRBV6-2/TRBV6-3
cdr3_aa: ASSETVPGELF